The clone carrying this T cell receptor beta chain has a count of ten or more. This sample was included in a study of T-cell memory formation after mild COVID-19. MiXCR, applied by TCRdb to the 5' RACE reads, yields one record per CDR3 protein. This sample carries roughly 600,000 distinct CDR3 sequences, roughly 18% of them seen once, and the ten largest clones take around 12%. The CDR3 runs 14 residues. After removal of 3 bases from V and 5 bases from J, the junction contained 4 bases not matched to a gene. The sequenced material came from PBMCs or a T cell subset sorted from them (not recorded which). The receptor was derived from an adult woman who had mild COVID-19 (a few samples of this study predate the infection). Cell type and time point are not known. The J gene is TRBJ2-5, the V gene TRBV12-3 or TRBV12-4, with 9 nucleotides matching TRBD2. The CDR3 reads CASSLAGGRETQYF. The DNA for the CDR3 is TGTGCCAGCAGTTTGGCGGGGGGGCGTGAGACCCAGTACTTC.